These 25 T cell receptor beta chains were all obtained from the same sample, sequenced in a study of blood T cell repertoires in COVID-19. The data were produced by immunoSEQ multiplex PCR, yet TCRdb's version contains in-frame clones alone and is incomplete. The repertoire includes about 240,000 clones, about four fifths of them detected once, and about 3.2% sits in the top ten. Sequenced input: peripheral blood. Receptors were obtained from a woman aged 18-29 years with acute or convalescent COVID-19.

The chain couples TRBV18 to TRBJ1-2; 8 bases align to TRBD1. Germline V CDR1 and CDR2: KGHSH, LQKENI. The CDR3 consists of 14 residues. J lost 2 bases, V lost 4 bases, and 3 bases had no gene match. The chain's CDR3 is CASSRRTGNYGYTF. CDR3 bases: TGTGCCAGCTCACGCCGGACAGGGAACTATGGCTACACCTTC.

The rearrangement joins TRBV29-1 to TRBJ1-2, with 10 bases lining up with TRBD1. This CDR3 region has 14 residues. V was pared by 7 bases and J by 6 bases, with 11 bases of the junction left unmatched. CDR1 and CDR2 from the germline V gene are SQVTM and ANQGSEA. The CDR3 is CSANRDRGSNGYTF. Here the CDR3 DNA reads TGCAGCGCGAACCGGGACAGGGGATCCAATGGCTACACCTTC.

The rearrangement joins TRBV11-2 to TRBJ2-1; no reliable D call. This CDR3 spans 12 amino acids. Trimming shortened V by 4 bases and J by 6 bases, and 7 bases separated the two germline ends. The germline CDR1 and CDR2 sequences are SGHAT and FQNNGV. The CDR3 spells CASSSIVNEQFF. The CDR3 DNA sequence: TGTGCCAGCAGCTCCATAGTCAATGAGCAGTTCTTC.

The rearrangement links TRBV4-1 to TRBJ2-1; TRBD2 aligns across 7 bases. J lost 8 bases, V lost 0 bases, and 7 bases had no gene match. Germline V CDR1 and CDR2: MGHRA, YSYEKL. This CDR3 comprises 15 residues. CDR3 region: CASSQEAGALDEQFF. For the CDR3, the DNA is TGCGCCAGCAGCCAAGAGGCGGGAGCGTTGGATGAGCAGTTCTTC.

The V gene is TRBV12-3 or TRBV12-4, the J gene TRBJ2-5; 7 bases are shared with TRBD2. The CDR3 length is 13 residues. V lost 7 bases to trimming and J lost 4 bases; unmatched junction nucleotides: 6. In DNA form, the CDR3 reads TGTGCCAGCACCCTTTCGGGGGGAGAGACCCAGTACTTC. Protein: CASTLSGGETQYF.

In its sample, this clone was seen once. The chain carries TRBV5-1 and TRBJ2-7; D uncertain. Germline CDR1 SGHRS, CDR2 YFSETQ. CDR3 length: 14 amino acids. Trimming took 1 base from V and 1 from J, leaving 9 bases between them. In nucleotides, the CDR3 is TGCGCCAGCAGCTTGATTACAAGTTCCTACGAGCAGTACTTC. Its translation: CASSLITSSYEQYF.

J is TRBJ1-2 and V is TRBV23-1; D may be TRBD1 (5 bases). TRBV23-1 is flagged as an ORF with uncertain function. The CDR3 has 14 residues. Between the trimmed V and J ends, which lost 6 bases and 2 bases, there was a span of 13 bases. The CDR3 spells CASSQGFGNYGYTF. CDR3 sequence (DNA): TGCGCCAGCAGCCAGGGTTTCGGAAACTATGGCTACACCTTC.

The J gene is TRBJ2-7, the V gene TRBV28, with TRBD2 matching 13 bases. The V gene end was trimmed by 6 bases and the J gene end by 7 bases; junction bases not matched to a gene: 6. CDR3 length equals 14 residues. The germline gives CDR1 MDHEN, CDR2 SYDVKM. The CDR3 protein is CASSRLAGGGEQYF. In DNA form, the CDR3 reads TGTGCCAGCAGCCGACTAGCGGGAGGCGGGGAGCAGTACTTC. Drawing the rest from reference TRBV28 and TRBJ2-7, the complete variable domain is DVKVTQSSRYLVKRTGEKVFLECVQDMDHENMFWYRQDPGLGLRLIYFSYDVKMKEKGDIPEGYSVSREKKERFSLILESASTNQTSMYLCASSRLAGGGEQYFGPGTRLTVT.

The chain is built from TRBV15 and TRBJ2-5, with unresolved D. V was shortened by 8 bases and J by 5 bases, with 15 bases between the two germline ends. The CDR3 extends over 13 amino acids. Germline V lookup: CDR1 LNHNV, CDR2 YYDKDF (reference sequence). CDR3 nucleotides: TGTGCCACCCAGGTCCGACCCCAGGAGACCCAGTACTTC. Amino acids: CATQVRPQETQYF.

The chain has TRBV9 and TRBJ1-1, with D hard to call. The V gene lost 0 bases and the J gene lost 4 bases, with 10 bases spanning the gap. The CDR3 sequence is 14 residues long. In germline, CDR1 is SGDLS, CDR2 YYNGEE. CDR3 sequence reads: CASSVAAVGTEAFF. The CDR3, as DNA: TGTGCCAGCAGCGTAGCGGCGGTTGGCACTGAAGCTTTCTTT.

The CDR3 DNA is TGTGCCACCAGCAGGGACAGTAGCTCTGGAAACACCATATATTTT. It codes for CATSRDSSSGNTIYF. The rearrangement links TRBV15 to TRBJ1-3, with a tentative D call TRBD1 (6 bases). V was clipped by 3 bases and J by 0 bases, with 9 bases between them. Germline assignment: CDR1 LNHNV and CDR2 YYDKDF (reference sequence). The CDR3 has 15 amino acids.

The chain carries TRBV5-4 and TRBJ2-1, with 7 bases identical to TRBD1. Per the germline V gene, CDR1 is SGHNT and CDR2 is YYREEE (reference sequence). J lost 5 bases, V lost 0 bases, and 2 bases had no gene match. The CDR3 spans 14 residues. CDR3 region: CASSLVQGDNEQFF. The CDR3 DNA is TGTGCCAGCAGCTTGGTCCAGGGGGACAATGAGCAGTTCTTC.

This clone was found a few times. V usage is TRBV7-8 and J usage is TRBJ2-3, with D unclear. CDR1 is SGHVS and CDR2 is FQNEAQ in the germline V gene. This CDR3 region has 14 residues. The V end was cut by 4 bases, the J end by 4 bases, with 12 bases between. The CDR3, as DNA: TGTGCCAGCAGCTCCCGACTTCTTCCAGATACGCAGTATTTT. Translation: CASSSRLLPDTQYF. Based on the CDR3 plus reference TRBV7-8 and TRBJ2-3, the full variable domain is GAGVSQSPRYKVAKRGQDVALRCDPISGHVSLFWYQQALGQGPEFLTYFQNEAQLDKSGLPSDRFFAERPEGSVSTLKIQRTQQEDSAVYLCASSSRLLPDTQYFGPGTRLTVL.

The V call is TRBV18, the J call TRBJ1-1; 7 nucleotides match TRBD1. Germline assignment: CDR1 KGHSH and CDR2 LQKENI. The CDR3 contains 14 residues. The V segment lost 1 base and the J segment 1 base; nucleotides outside the gene matches: 0. This CDR3 reads CASSPQGANTEAFF. The CDR3 DNA sequence: TGTGCCAGCTCACCACAGGGGGCGAACACTGAAGCTTTCTTT.

The rearrangement uses TRBV7-2 and TRBJ2-7, with D perhaps matching TRBD2 (5 bases). Germline assignment: CDR1 SGHTA and CDR2 FQGNSA. The CDR3 is 15 amino acids. The V gene lost 5 bases and the J gene lost 0 bases, with 14 bases spanning the gap. DNA for the CDR3: TGTGCCAGCAGCCCGGCGGGCGGACCCTCCTACGAGCAGTACTTC. Protein sequence: CASSPAGGPSYEQYF.

DNA for the CDR3: TGTGCCACCAGCACCGGGACACAAACCTACAATGAGCAGTTCTTC. Residues: CATSTGTQTYNEQFF. The J gene is TRBJ2-1, the V gene TRBV15; weak D call: TRBD1 (6 bases). The CDR3 has 15 amino acids. Trimming shortened V by 4 bases and J by 2 bases, and 12 bases separated the two germline ends. From germline, CDR1 is LNHNV and CDR2 YYDKDF (reference sequence).

V is TRBV7-9 and J is TRBJ2-3; TRBD2 aligns across 16 bases. The V segment lost 1 base and the J segment 6 bases; nucleotides outside the gene matches: 10. There are 19 residues in the CDR3. The V gene's germline CDR1 is SEHNR and CDR2 FQNEAQ (reference sequence). The CDR3 loop is CASSLDGGLAGGPFDTQYF. As DNA, the CDR3 is TGTGCCAGCAGCTTAGATGGGGGACTAGCGGGAGGGCCCTTCGATACGCAGTATTTT.

This chain uses TRBV10-3 with TRBJ2-3, with TRBD1 identical over 9 bases. The trim removed 10 bases at V and 6 bases at J, leaving 11 bases unmatched. The germline V gene has CDR1 ENHRY and CDR2 SYGVKD. There are 14 residues in the CDR3. The CDR3 DNA sequence: TGTGCCACCTGGACAGGGGCCCCTTCGGATACGCAGTATTTT. Its translation is CATWTGAPSDTQYF.

This sequence joins TRBV3-1 (or the pseudogene TRBV3-2) and TRBJ1-6; maybe TRBD1 (6 bases). There are 15 residues in the CDR3. CDR1 is LGHDT and CDR2 is YNNKEL in the germline V gene (reference sequence). Trimming removed 4 bases at V and 5 bases at J, with 12 bases between. The CDR3 region is CASSPRGDNNSPLHF. The CDR3 coding sequence is TGTGCCAGCAGCCCCCGGGGGGACAATAATTCACCCCTCCACTTT.

The chain uses TRBV5-1 and TRBJ2-5; 7 bases map to TRBD2. Germline CDR1 reads SGHRS; CDR2 reads YFSETQ. V trimming: 4 bases; J trimming: 5 bases; junction bases outside the gene matches: 17. This CDR3 region has 17 residues. CDR3 in DNA: TGCGCCAGCAGCACGGAATCCCCGGGCCCCGGGGGGGAGACCCAGTACTTC. Translation gives CASSTESPGPGGETQYF.

This clone has a handful of counts. The chain employs TRBV6-2 or TRBV6-3 and TRBJ2-2; 9 nucleotides agree with TRBD2. The CDR3 is 16 amino acids. Germline-derived CDR1 and CDR2 are MNHEY and SVGEGT. V was pared by 0 bases and J by 6 bases, with 5 bases of the junction left unmatched. The CDR3 protein is CASSYSASGVAGELFF. The CDR3 DNA reads as TGTGCCAGCAGTTACTCGGCTAGCGGGGTCGCCGGGGAGCTGTTTTTT.

J is TRBJ2-7 and V is TRBV28, with 8 positions matching TRBD2. This CDR3 comprises 14 residues. V was clipped by 7 bases and J by 0 bases; unmatched bases: 5. CDR1 MDHEN and CDR2 SYDVKM come from the germline V gene. The CDR3 is CASKLAGNSYEQYF. The CDR3 DNA reads as TGTGCCAGCAAGCTAGCGGGTAACTCCTACGAGCAGTACTTC.

The chain carries TRBV11-3 and TRBJ1-3, with a tentative D call TRBD1 (5 bases). The CDR3 sequence is 12 residues long. Per the germline V gene, CDR1 is SGHNT and CDR2 is YENEEA. Trimming shortened V by 5 bases and J by 7 bases, and 9 bases separated the two germline ends. The CDR3 nucleotides read TGTGCCAGCAGCGACTCAGGGAACACCATATATTTT. This encodes CASSDSGNTIYF.

The chain couples TRBV9 to TRBJ2-1, with 8 bases fitting TRBD2. Germline assignment: CDR1 SGDLS and CDR2 YYNGEE. The V segment lost 1 base and the J segment 5 bases; nucleotides outside the gene matches: 5. The CDR3 has 15 residues. The CDR3 protein is CASSVSGSLNNEQFF. CDR3 nucleotide sequence: TGTGCCAGCAGCGTAAGCGGGAGCCTCAACAATGAGCAGTTCTTC.

The CDR3 protein is CASTRTGTEKLFF. CDR3 sequence (DNA): TGTGCCAGCACCCGGACAGGGACTGAAAAACTGTTTTTT. The chain is built from TRBV2 and TRBJ1-4; 8 bases map to TRBD1. Trimming at V came to 7 bases and at J to 7 bases, leaving 5 bases not matched to a gene. Germline V gene lookup returns CDR1 SNHLY and CDR2 FYNNEI. This CDR3 has 13 amino acids.